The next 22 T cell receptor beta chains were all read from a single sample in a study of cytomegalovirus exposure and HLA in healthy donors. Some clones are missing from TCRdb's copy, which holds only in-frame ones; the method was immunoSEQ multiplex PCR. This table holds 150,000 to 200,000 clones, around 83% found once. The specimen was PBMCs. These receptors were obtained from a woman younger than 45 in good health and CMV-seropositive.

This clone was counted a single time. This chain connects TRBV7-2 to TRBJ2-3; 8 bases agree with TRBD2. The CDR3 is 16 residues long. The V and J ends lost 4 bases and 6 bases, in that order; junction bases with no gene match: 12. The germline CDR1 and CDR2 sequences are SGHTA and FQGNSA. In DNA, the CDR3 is TGTGCCAGCAGCTCCGGGGTAGCGGGGCGCTGGGATACGCAGTATTTT. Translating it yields CASSSGVAGRWDTQYF.

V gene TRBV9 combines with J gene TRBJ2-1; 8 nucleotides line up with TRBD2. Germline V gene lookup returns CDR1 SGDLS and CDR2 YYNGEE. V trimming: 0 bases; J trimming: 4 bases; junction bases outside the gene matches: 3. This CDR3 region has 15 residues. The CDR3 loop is CASSVELAAYNEQFF. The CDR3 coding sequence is TGTGCCAGCAGCGTAGAACTAGCGGCTTACAATGAGCAGTTCTTC.

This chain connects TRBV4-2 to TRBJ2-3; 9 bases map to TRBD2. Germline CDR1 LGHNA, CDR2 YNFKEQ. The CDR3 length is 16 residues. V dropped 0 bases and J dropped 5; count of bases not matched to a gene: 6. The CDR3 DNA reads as TGTGCCAGCAGCCAAGAATTAGCGGGAGTCTTAGATACGCAGTATTTT. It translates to CASSQELAGVLDTQYF.

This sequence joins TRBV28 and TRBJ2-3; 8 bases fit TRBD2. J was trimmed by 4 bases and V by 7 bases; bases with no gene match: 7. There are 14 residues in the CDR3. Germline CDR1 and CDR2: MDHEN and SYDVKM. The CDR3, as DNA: TGTGCCAGCACCCAGCGGGAGACCCCAGATACGCAGTATTTT. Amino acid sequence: CASTQRETPDTQYF.

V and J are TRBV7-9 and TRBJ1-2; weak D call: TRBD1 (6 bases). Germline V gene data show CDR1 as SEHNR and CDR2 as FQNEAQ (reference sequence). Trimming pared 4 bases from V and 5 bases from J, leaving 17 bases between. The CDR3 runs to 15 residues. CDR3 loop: CASSSDRKFGYGYTF. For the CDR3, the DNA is TGTGCCAGCAGCTCCGACAGGAAGTTTGGGTATGGCTACACCTTC.

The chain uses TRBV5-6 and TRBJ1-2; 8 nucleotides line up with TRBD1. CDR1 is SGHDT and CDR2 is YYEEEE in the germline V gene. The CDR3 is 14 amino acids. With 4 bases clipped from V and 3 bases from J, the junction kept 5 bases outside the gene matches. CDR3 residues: CASSPQTGDYGYTF. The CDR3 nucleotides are TGTGCCAGCAGCCCCCAGACAGGGGACTATGGCTACACCTTC.

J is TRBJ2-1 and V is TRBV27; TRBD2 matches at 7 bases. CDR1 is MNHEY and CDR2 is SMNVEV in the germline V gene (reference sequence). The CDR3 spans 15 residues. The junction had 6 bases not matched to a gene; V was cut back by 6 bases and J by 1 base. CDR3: CASSTGLVSYNEQFF. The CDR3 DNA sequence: TGTGCCAGCAGCACCGGACTAGTATCCTACAATGAGCAGTTCTTC.

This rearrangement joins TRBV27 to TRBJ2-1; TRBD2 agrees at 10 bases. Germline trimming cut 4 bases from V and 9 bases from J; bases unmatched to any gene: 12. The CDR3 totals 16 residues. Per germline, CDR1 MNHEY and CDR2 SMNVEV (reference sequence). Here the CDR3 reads CASSSPGVAGGSEQFF. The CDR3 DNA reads TGTGCCAGCAGTTCCCCCGGGGTAGCGGGGGGATCTGAGCAGTTCTTC.

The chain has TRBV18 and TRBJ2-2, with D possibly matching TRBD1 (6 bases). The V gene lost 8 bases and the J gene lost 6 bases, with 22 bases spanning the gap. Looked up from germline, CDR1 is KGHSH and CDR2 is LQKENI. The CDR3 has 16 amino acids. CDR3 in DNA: TGTGCCAGCGGAGCTGGGGGCCCTCCCAGGCCCGGGGAGCTGTTTTTT. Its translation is CASGAGGPPRPGELFF. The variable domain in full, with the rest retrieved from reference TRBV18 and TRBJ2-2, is NAGVMQNPRHLVRRRGQEARLRCSPMKGHSHVYWYRQLPEEGLKFMVYLQKENIIDESGMPKERFSAEFPKEGPSILRIQQVVRGDSAAYFCASGAGGPPRPGELFFGEGSRLTVL.

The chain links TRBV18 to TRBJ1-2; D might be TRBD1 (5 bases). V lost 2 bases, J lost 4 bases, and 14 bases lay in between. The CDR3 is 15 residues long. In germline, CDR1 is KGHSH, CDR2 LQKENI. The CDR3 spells CASSPASGTSYGYTF. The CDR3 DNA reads TGTGCCAGCTCACCAGCCTCCGGGACTAGCTATGGCTACACCTTC.

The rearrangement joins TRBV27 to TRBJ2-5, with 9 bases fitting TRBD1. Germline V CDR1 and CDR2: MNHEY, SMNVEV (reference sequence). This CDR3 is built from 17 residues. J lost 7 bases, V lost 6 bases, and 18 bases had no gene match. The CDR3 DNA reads TGTGCCAGCAGCTCGGGACAGGGCTACGACTTGGTGAGGACCCAGTACTTC. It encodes CASSSGQGYDLVRTQYF.

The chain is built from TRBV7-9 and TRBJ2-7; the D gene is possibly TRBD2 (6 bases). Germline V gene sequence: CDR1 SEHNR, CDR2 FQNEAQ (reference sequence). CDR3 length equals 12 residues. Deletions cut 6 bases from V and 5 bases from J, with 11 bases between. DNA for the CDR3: TGTGCCAGCAGGGAGGGTTCCCACGAGCAGTACTTC. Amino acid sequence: CASREGSHEQYF.

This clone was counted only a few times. This CDR3 reads CASSQDYGGSQPQHF. The DNA for the CDR3 is TGTGCCAGCAGCCAAGATTACGGGGGGAGTCAGCCCCAGCATTTT. V usage is TRBV4-2 and J usage is TRBJ1-5; D possibly corresponds to TRBD1 (5 bases). The V gene's germline CDR1 is LGHNA and CDR2 YNFKEQ. V shed 0 bases and J shed 6 bases, with 12 bases lying between them. This CDR3 is built from 15 residues.

The DNA of the CDR3 is TGTGCCAGCAGCGCGCCGGGACAGGGGGGGCGCGGCTACACCTTC. Translating gives CASSAPGQGGRGYTF. V usage is TRBV28 and J usage is TRBJ1-2; 11 bases align to TRBD1. CDR3 length: 15 residues. The germline CDR1 and CDR2 sequences are MDHEN and SYDVKM. J lost 8 bases, V lost 6 bases, and 11 bases had no gene match.

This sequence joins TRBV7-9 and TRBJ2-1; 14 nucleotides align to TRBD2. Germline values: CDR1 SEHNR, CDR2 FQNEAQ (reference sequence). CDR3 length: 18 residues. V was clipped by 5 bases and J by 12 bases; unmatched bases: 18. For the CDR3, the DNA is TGTGCCAGCAGCGTCCTAGGGACTAGCGGGAGTGGGGCATTTGGGCAGTTCTTC. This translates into CASSVLGTSGSGAFGQFF.

The CDR3 DNA sequence: TGTGCCAGCAGTGATAGACAGGGGACCAAAGAGACCCAGTACTTC. Residues: CASSDRQGTKETQYF. The gene calls are TRBV25-1 and TRBJ2-5, with TRBD1 matching over 8 bases. CDR3 length equals 15 residues. J was trimmed by 3 bases and V by 3 bases; bases with no gene match: 6. The germline V gene has CDR1 MGHDK and CDR2 SYGVNS.

The CDR3 reads CSVEVGLAGVTDTQYF. The CDR3, as DNA: TGCAGCGTTGAAGTCGGACTAGCGGGAGTCACAGATACGCAGTATTTT. The J gene is TRBJ2-3, the V gene TRBV29-1, with 13 positions matching TRBD2. The germline V gene has CDR1 SQVTM and CDR2 ANQGSEA. The CDR3 runs to 16 residues. V was clipped by 1 base and J by 2 bases; unmatched bases: 3.

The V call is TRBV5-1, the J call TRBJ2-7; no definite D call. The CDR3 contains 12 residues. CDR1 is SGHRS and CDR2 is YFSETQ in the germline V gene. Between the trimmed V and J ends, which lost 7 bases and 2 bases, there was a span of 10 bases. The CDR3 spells CASSAAPYEQYF. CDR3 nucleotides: TGCGCCAGCTCTGCGGCGCCCTACGAGCAGTACTTC.

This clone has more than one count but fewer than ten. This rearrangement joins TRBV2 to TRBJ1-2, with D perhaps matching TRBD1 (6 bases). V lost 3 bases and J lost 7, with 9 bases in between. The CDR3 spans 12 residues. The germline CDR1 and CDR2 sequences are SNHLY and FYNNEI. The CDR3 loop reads CASSEGAGGYTF. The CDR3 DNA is TGTGCCAGCAGTGAGGGGGCAGGTGGCTACACCTTC.

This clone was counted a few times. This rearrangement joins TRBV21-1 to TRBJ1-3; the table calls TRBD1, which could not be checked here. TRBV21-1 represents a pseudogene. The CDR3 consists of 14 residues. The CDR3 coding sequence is TGTGCCAGCAGCAAACTCCAGGGTGGAAACACCATATATTTT. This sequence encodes CASSKLQGGNTIYF.

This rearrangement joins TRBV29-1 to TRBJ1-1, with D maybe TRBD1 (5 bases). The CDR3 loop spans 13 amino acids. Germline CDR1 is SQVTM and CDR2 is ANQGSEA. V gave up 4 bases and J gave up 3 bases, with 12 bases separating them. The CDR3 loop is CSVGDSKDTEAFF. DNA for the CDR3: TGCAGCGTTGGGGACTCCAAGGACACTGAAGCTTTCTTT.

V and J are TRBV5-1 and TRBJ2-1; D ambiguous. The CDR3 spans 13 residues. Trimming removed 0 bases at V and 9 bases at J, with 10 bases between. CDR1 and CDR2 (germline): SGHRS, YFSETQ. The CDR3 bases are TGCGCCAGCAGCTTGGACCCTTCGGGTGAGCAGTTCTTC. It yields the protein CASSLDPSGEQFF. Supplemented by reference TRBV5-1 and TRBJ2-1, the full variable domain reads KAGVTQTPRYLIKTRGQQVTLSCSPISGHRSVSWYQQTPGQGLQFLFEYFSETQRNKGNFPGRFSGRQFSNSRSEMNVSTLELGDSALYLCASSLDPSGEQFFGPGTRLTVL.